This T cell receptor (beta chain) was identified in a study of neoadjuvant anti-PD-1 for oral cavity cancer. Across the whole study: Most patients had three to four biweekly doses of 3 mg/kg nivolumab before resection. Around day 43, patients without progression received a fourth nivolumab dose before surgery. Findings of the study overall: Only three patients per response group were TCR-analyzed; validation needed.

Most PBMC samples had around 480 ng input DNA in six replicates. Data came from immunoSEQ multiplex PCR; TCRdb stores just in-frame clones and leaves some out. The repertoire has some 15,000 clones, roughly 70% of them found once; the top ten carry roughly 2.9%. As concerns this clone: The target antigen is unknown.

CDR3 size: 14 residues. CDR1 and CDR2 (germline): SGHDT, YYEEEE. V lost 1 base, J lost 4 bases, and 11 bases lay in between. The source material was PBMCs, sampled before nivolumab (anti-PD-1) treatment. The sequence was obtained from a person aged 40-85 years with oral cavity squamous cell carcinoma. The chain employs TRBV5-6 and TRBJ1-2; the D is unclear. This CDR3 reads CASSLSGPGYGYTF. The CDR3 DNA reads TGTGCCAGCAGCTTGTCAGGCCCCGGCTATGGCTACACCTTC.